These T cell receptor beta chains were read from a single sample in a study of molecular identifiers for immune sequencing clone quantification. TCRdb reprocessed the PCR reads with MiXCR, giving one entry per CDR3 protein. The table shows 88,000 or so distinct CDR3 sequences, with roughly 21% occurring only once. Sequenced input: naive CD8+ T cells from blood, with Jurkat cell RNA spiked in. Receptors originate from a human donor in good health. Some libraries in this study had Jurkat cell RNA spiked in. CDR3s include the opening cysteine and the closing phenylalanine or tryptophan. A D gene is named only where the DNA matches it firmly. Part of the rows lack a size; the others show once, few, many or a class for expanded clones.

clone size,J gene,D gene,V gene,CDR3 protein,CDR3 DNA
.,TRBJ2-7,TRBD2,TRBV6-2/TRBV6-3,CASRWTGGGEQYF,TGTGCCAGCAGATGGACGGGGGGAGGCGAGCAGTACTTC
many,TRBJ2-1,TRBD2,TRBV30,CAWSFGGGALNEQFF,TGTGCCTGGAGTTTTGGCGGGGGGGCCTTAAATGAGCAGTTCTTC
many,TRBJ2-3,TRBD1,TRBV7-2,CASSPTRTGRGQQADTQYF,TGTGCCAGCAGCCCAACCCGGACAGGTCGGGGACAACAGGCAGATACGCAGTATTTT
many,TRBJ2-3,.,TRBV7-8,CASSPPGAGPDTDTQYF,TGTGCCAGCAGCCCTCCCGGCGCAGGGCCAGACACAGATACGCAGTATTTT
many,TRBJ2-3,.,TRBV6-2/TRBV6-3,CASSYGFNRETIRTDTQYF,TGTGCCAGCAGTTACGGATTCAACAGGGAGACAATCCGCACAGATACGCAGTATTTT
few,TRBJ2-7,.,TRBV3-2,CASSGAYCDEQYF,TGTGCCAGCAGTGGAGCCTACTGCGACGAGCAGTACTTC
many,TRBJ1-1,.,TRBV6-5,CASSYSTSTEAFF,TGTGCCAGCAGTTACTCGACCAGCACTGAAGCTTTCTTT
many,TRBJ1-5,.,TRBV6-2/TRBV6-3,CASSFGQSNQPQHF,TGTGCCAGCAGTTTTGGACAGAGCAATCAGCCCCAGCATTTT
few,TRBJ1-4,.,TRBV27,CASRPGQPLRSEKLFF,TGTGCCAGCAGACCGGGCCAGCCGCTTAGGAGTGAAAAACTGTTTTTT
few,TRBJ2-1,TRBD2,TRBV24-1,CATSDFRRGYNEQFF,TGTGCCACCAGTGATTTTCGGCGGGGGTACAATGAGCAGTTCTTC
.,TRBJ2-1,.,TRBV5-6,CASSLAWGGAIYNEQFF,TGTGCCAGCAGCTTGGCTTGGGGGGGGGCTATCTACAATGAGCAGTTCTTC
few,TRBJ2-7,.,TRBV4-2,CASSQVGDWYYEQYF,TGTGCCAGCAGCCAAGTAGGGGACTGGTACTACGAGCAGTACTTC
many,TRBJ1-5,.,TRBV27,CASIGQAKNQPQHF,TGTGCCAGCATAGGGCAGGCCAAAAATCAGCCCCAGCATTTT
.,TRBJ2-1,.,TRBV28,CASLPFVADNEQFF,TGTGCCAGCTTACCTTTTGTAGCGGACAATGAGCAGTTCTTC
many,TRBJ2-3,.,TRBV19,CASSMMSTDTQYF,TGTGCCAGTAGTATGATGAGCACAGATACGCAGTATTTT
few,TRBJ2-3,.,TRBV5-1,CASSLAGHQLQDTQYF,TGCGCCAGCAGCTTGGCAGGACACCAGCTACAGGATACGCAGTATTTT
.,TRBJ2-2,TRBD2,TRBV19,CASSIDLSGRDPGELFF,TGTGCCAGTAGTATAGACTTAAGCGGGAGGGATCCCGGGGAGCTGTTTTTT
.,TRBJ2-6,.,TRBV4-1,CASSQGSAREVTGANVLTF,TGCGCCAGCAGCCAAGGCTCGGCCAGGGAAGTGACTGGGGCCAACGTCCTGACTTTC
many,TRBJ2-5,.,TRBV4-2,CASSPNGEQETQYF,TGTGCCAGCAGCCCTAACGGGGAGCAAGAGACCCAGTACTTC
many,TRBJ2-1,TRBD2,TRBV7-9,CASSFGAGGLEQFF,TGTGCCAGCAGCTTCGGAGCGGGGGGCCTAGAGCAGTTCTTC
few,TRBJ2-7,.,TRBV5-6,CASSLGLPAYEQYF,TGTGCCAGCAGCCTGGGCCTACCCGCCTACGAGCAGTACTTC
.,TRBJ2-1,.,TRBV19,CASSRDTPFGEQFF,TGTGCCAGTAGTAGGGACACCCCTTTTGGTGAGCAGTTCTTC
many,TRBJ2-6,.,TRBV12-5,CASGRPVGASGANVLTF,TGTGCTAGTGGTCGGCCCGTTGGAGCGTCTGGGGCCAACGTCCTGACTTTC
many,TRBJ2-3,.,TRBV12-3/TRBV12-4,CASSAGPLGTDTQYF,TGTGCCAGCAGCGCCGGGCCATTGGGCACAGATACGCAGTATTTT
many,TRBJ1-1,.,TRBV11-2,CASSAHLGAEAFF,TGTGCCAGCAGCGCTCACCTCGGGGCTGAAGCTTTCTTT
many,TRBJ2-3,TRBD2,TRBV29-1,CSVRGTGTTTLTDTQYF,TGCAGCGTAAGAGGAACCGGGACTACGACACTAACAGATACGCAGTATTTT
few,TRBJ1-1,.,TRBV7-9,CASSESTANTEAFF,TGTGCCAGCAGCGAATCGACAGCGAACACTGAAGCTTTCTTT
few,TRBJ2-5,TRBD2,TRBV6-5,CASSYWTSGRLETQYF,TGTGCCAGCAGTTACTGGACTAGCGGGAGGCTAGAGACCCAGTACTTC
many,TRBJ2-7,TRBD2,TRBV7-2,CASSFSSGSYEQYF,TGTGCCAGCAGCTTTTCTAGCGGGAGCTACGAGCAGTACTTC
.,TRBJ2-5,.,TRBV18,CASPPPALEGETQYF,TGTGCCAGCCCACCACCGGCCCTCGAGGGGGAGACCCAGTACTTC
many,TRBJ2-3,.,TRBV7-9,CASSLVEGPDTQYF,TGTGCCAGCAGCTTAGTAGAGGGCCCAGATACGCAGTATTTT
many,TRBJ2-2,.,TRBV6-1,CASSEVGAWANTGELFF,TGTGCCAGCAGTGAGGTTGGGGCGTGGGCGAACACCGGGGAGCTGTTTTTT
many,TRBJ1-2,TRBD1,TRBV7-9,CASSSGTGSGYTF,TGTGCCAGCAGCTCCGGGACAGGGTCTGGCTACACCTTC
many,TRBJ2-1,TRBD2,TRBV11-2,CASSPRRTSGRLNEQFF,TGTGCCAGCAGCCCCAGAAGGACTAGCGGGAGGCTCAATGAGCAGTTCTTC
few,TRBJ2-1,TRBD2,TRBV4-1,CASSPGTSGYYEQFF,TGCGCCAGCAGCCCGGGGACTAGCGGGTACTATGAGCAGTTCTTC
few,TRBJ2-3,TRBD2,TRBV12-3/TRBV12-4,CASSLAAGVLDTQYF,TGTGCCAGCAGTTTGGCAGCGGGAGTTCTAGATACGCAGTATTTT
once,TRBJ2-1,.,TRBV7-4,CASSLETSPYNEQFF,TGTGCCAGCAGCTTAGAGACCAGCCCTTACAATGAGCAGTTCTTC
.,TRBJ1-1,TRBD1,TRBV6-5,CASSYSGTGGGLTEAFF,TGTGCCAGCAGTTACTCCGGGACAGGGGGCGGATTGACTGAAGCTTTCTTT
.,TRBJ1-1,.,TRBV2,CASSEHGYTEAFF,TGTGCCAGCAGTGAACATGGTTACACTGAAGCTTTCTTT
few,TRBJ2-7,.,TRBV19,CASSPRRGTTYEQYF,TGTGCCAGTAGTCCTCGAAGGGGAACCACCTACGAGCAGTACTTC
many,TRBJ2-2,.,TRBV2,CASSEGMAGENTGELFF,TGTGCCAGCAGTGAAGGTATGGCAGGCGAGAACACCGGGGAGCTGTTTTTT
many,TRBJ2-1,.,TRBV7-2,CASSLGRTPYNEQFF,TGTGCCAGCAGCTTAGGGCGGACCCCCTACAATGAGCAGTTCTTC
.,TRBJ1-5,.,TRBV28,CASSYPYSNQPQHF,TGTGCCAGCAGTTACCCGTATAGCAATCAGCCCCAGCATTTT
many,TRBJ1-6,.,TRBV5-5,CASSQIGGNSPLHF,TGTGCCAGCAGCCAGATTGGGGGTAATTCACCCCTCCACTTT
many,TRBJ2-3,TRBD2,TRBV27,CASSPNRDYFTDTQYF,TGTGCCAGCAGTCCTAATCGGGACTATTTCACAGATACGCAGTATTTT
many,TRBJ2-3,TRBD2,TRBV4-3,CASSQIRGGLADTQYF,TGCGCCAGCAGCCAAATACGGGGGGGCCTCGCAGATACGCAGTATTTT
few,TRBJ2-3,.,TRBV29-1,CSVVLVAASTDTQYF,TGCAGCGTTGTACTTGTGGCAGCTAGCACAGATACGCAGTATTTT
.,TRBJ2-1,.,TRBV3-1,CASSQVWNEQFF,TGTGCCAGCAGCCAAGTGTGGAATGAGCAGTTCTTC
.,TRBJ1-6,.,TRBV19,CASWGETLHF,TGTGCCAGCTGGGGAGAGACCCTCCACTTT
.,TRBJ2-5,.,TRBV4-3,CASNQDWAEVGLMGETQYF,TGCGCCAGCAACCAAGATTGGGCGGAAGTGGGGCTAATGGGAGAGACCCAGTACTTC
.,TRBJ2-7,.,TRBV6-2/TRBV6-3,CASSYFSTAYEQYF,TGTGCCAGCAGTTACTTTAGCACCGCCTACGAGCAGTACTTC
few,TRBJ2-7,TRBD2,TRBV7-2,CASSRLAGGPPEQCF,TGTGCCAGCAGTCGACTAGCGGGGGGGCCGCCTGAGCAGTGCTTC
many,TRBJ1-5,.,TRBV13,CASSLGHTRANQPQHF,TGTGCCAGCAGCCTAGGACACACTCGGGCCAATCAGCCCCAGCATTTT
.,TRBJ2-1,.,TRBV11-2,CASSLWDEEQFF,TGTGCCAGCAGCTTATGGGACGAAGAGCAGTTCTTC
.,TRBJ2-7,.,TRBV19,CASSSPGQRGSYEQYF,TGTGCCAGTAGCTCCCCTGGCCAGAGGGGCTCCTACGAGCAGTACTTC